The subject of this entry is one TCR beta chain. The target antigen is unknown. The CDR3 is 16 amino acids. TCRdb reanalyzed the 5' RACE reads and collapses them to one entry per CDR3 protein, without DNA. Recorded here are roughly 90,000 distinct CDR3 sequences; the top ten clones represent 6% to 9.5%. This specimen comes from a study of monozygotic twins with inflammatory bowel disease. Study outcomes and limitations: Similarity of repertoires did not differ between concordant and discordant twins, possibly from limited power. IBD patients exhibited fewer clonotypes shared with other individuals than healthy twins, particularly with disease activity.

Staff drew a roughly 2.6 ml blood sample from each donor. The sample taken for sequencing was blood. The chain carries TRBV12-3 or TRBV12-4 and TRBJ1-4; TCRdb indicates TRBD1, and absent DNA this call remains unverified. The clonotype was recovered from a human donor with ulcerative colitis or Crohn's disease, or a healthy co-twin of an affected twin (not recorded which). The CDR3: CASSLSPRRGAEKLFF.